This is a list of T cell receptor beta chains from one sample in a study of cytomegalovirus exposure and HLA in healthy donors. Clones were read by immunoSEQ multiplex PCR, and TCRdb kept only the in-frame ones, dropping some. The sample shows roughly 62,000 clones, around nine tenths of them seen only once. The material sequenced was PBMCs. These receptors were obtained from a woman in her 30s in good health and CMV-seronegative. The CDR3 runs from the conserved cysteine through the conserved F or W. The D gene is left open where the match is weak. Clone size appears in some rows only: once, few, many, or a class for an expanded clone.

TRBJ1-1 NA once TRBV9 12 TGTGCCAGCAGCGTAGGCTATGGAGCGGCTTTCTTT CASSVGYGAAFF
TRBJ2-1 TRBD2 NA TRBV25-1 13 TGTGCCAGCAGTGGGAGCGGGGGGGGATTGCAGTTCTTC CASSGSGGGLQFF
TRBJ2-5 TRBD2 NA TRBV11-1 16 TGTGCCAGCAGCCGCGGGGAGCGGGAGGGCCAAGAGACCCAGTACTTC CASSRGEREGQETQYF
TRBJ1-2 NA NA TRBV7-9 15 TGTGCCAGCAGCTTAAGTGGTCCCTCGGGATATGGCTACACCTTC CASSLSGPSGYGYTF
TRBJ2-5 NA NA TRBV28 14 TGTGCCAGCAGTTTACAGACCCTTAGCACTGCCCAGTACTTC CASSLQTLSTAQYF
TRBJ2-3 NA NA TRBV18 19 TGTGCCAGCTCACCACCGATTACTAACGGGACTCACAGCACAGATACGCAGTATTTT CASSPPITNGTHSTDTQYF
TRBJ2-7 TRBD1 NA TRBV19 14 TGTGCCAGTACCGGGACAGGGAATCCCTACGAGCAGTACTTC CASTGTGNPYEQYF
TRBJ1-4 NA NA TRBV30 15 TGTGCCTGGGCGTACGAACAGGGCCTTCTCGAAAAACTGTTTTTT CAWAYEQGLLEKLFF
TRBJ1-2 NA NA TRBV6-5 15 TGTGCCAGCAGTAACCGCCCTGACAGTAACTATGGCTACACCTTC CASSNRPDSNYGYTF
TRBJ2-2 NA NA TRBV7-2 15 TGTGCCAGCAGCTTACAGGGGGGTCACACCGGGGAGCTGTTTTTT CASSLQGGHTGELFF
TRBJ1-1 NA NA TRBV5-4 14 TGTGCCAGCAGCTTGGGGACTCTATTCACTGAAGCTTTCTTT CASSLGTLFTEAFF
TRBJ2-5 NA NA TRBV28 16 TGTGCCAGCAGACCGCGCTGGCGGGGGCCAAGGGGGACCCAGTACTTC CASRPRWRGPRGTQYF
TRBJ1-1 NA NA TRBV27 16 TGTGCCAGCAGTTTAGTACCCGGGGGAGGGATCACTGAAGCTTTCTTT CASSLVPGGGITEAFF
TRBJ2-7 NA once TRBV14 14 TGTGCCAGCAGCCTTGACATGAGCTCCTACGAGCAGTACTTC CASSLDMSSYEQYF
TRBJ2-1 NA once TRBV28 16 TGTGCCAGCAGTTTAGTGGCGGGCAGTAACAACAATGAGCAGTTCTTC CASSLVAGSNNNEQFF
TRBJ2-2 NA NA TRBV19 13 TGTGCCAGTAGCGGGCAGGGGATCGGGGAGCTGTTTTTT CASSGQGIGELFF
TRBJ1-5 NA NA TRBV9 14 TGTGCCAGCAGCGTAGACGGTAGCAATCAGCCCCAGCATTTT CASSVDGSNQPQHF
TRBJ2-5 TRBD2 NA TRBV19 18 TGTGCCAGTAGTCTTAGATTTGCGGCTAGCGGGAGTGGGGAGACCCAGTACTTC CASSLRFAASGSGETQYF